Below, 23 T cell receptor beta chains from the same sample are listed, as sequenced in a study of long-term antiretroviral therapy in people with HIV. Sequencing used immunoSEQ v3.0 at survey level. Here immunoSEQ multiplex PCR was the method, and the copy in TCRdb shows in-frame clones only, minus some. Found here are under 20,000 clones, about 80% of them singletons; the top ten hold 13% to 15%. The source material was unsorted PBMCs, sampled 1.5 years before starting antiretroviral therapy. The receptors were gathered from a woman between 45 and 65 years old with HIV.

This rearrangement joins TRBV9 to TRBJ1-1; D remains ambiguous. Trimming removed 3 bases from V and 0 bases from J, with 3 bases in between. The CDR3 extends over 12 amino acids. CDR1 SGDLS and CDR2 YYNGEE come from the germline V gene. The CDR3 reads CASSDMNTEAFF. For the CDR3, the DNA is TGTGCCAGCAGCGACATGAACACTGAAGCTTTCTTT.

This clone is labeled medium-sized. The chain couples TRBV7-6 to TRBJ2-5; D possibly matches TRBD1 or TRBD2 (5 bases each). The V end was cut by 5 bases, the J end by 4 bases, with 17 bases between. CDR1 and CDR2 (germline): SGHVS, FNYEAQ. The CDR3 is 15 residues long. CDR3 coding DNA: TGTGCCAGCAGCGAAGGCGCCGGGACGGTAGAGACCCAGTACTTC. This gives the protein CASSEGAGTVETQYF.

CDR3 coding DNA: TGTGCCAGCAGCTTGGCTGCTAGCGGGGGTACGGGGCAGTACTTC. This sequence encodes CASSLAASGGTGQYF. The rearrangement joins TRBV5-4 to TRBJ2-7; 10 bases agree with TRBD2. The ends lost 0 bases at V and 9 bases at J; junction bases unmatched: 9. The CDR3 extends over 15 amino acids. The V gene's germline CDR1 is SGHNT and CDR2 YYREEE (reference sequence).

This clone appeared a few times. The CDR3 loop is CASSLWELSGNTIYF. Here the CDR3 DNA reads TGCGCCAGCAGCCTATGGGAACTCTCTGGAAACACCATATATTTT. V usage is TRBV4-1 and J usage is TRBJ1-3, with D unresolved. V was trimmed by 4 bases and J by 0 bases, leaving 10 bases between them. The CDR3 consists of 15 residues. Germline loops: CDR1 MGHRA, CDR2 YSYEKL.

The rearrangement links TRBV13 to TRBJ1-2; D might be TRBD1 (5 bases). The CDR3 has 18 residues. The V end was cut by 5 bases, the J end by 2 bases, with 24 bases between. Germline CDR1 and CDR2: PRHDT and FYEKMQ (reference sequence). CDR3 sequence reads: CASSLRMTQGVGNYGYTF. In DNA form, the CDR3 reads TGTGCCAGCAGCCTACGAATGACGCAGGGCGTTGGAAACTATGGCTACACCTTC.

V usage is TRBV5-1 and J usage is TRBJ1-4; 8 nucleotides align to TRBD1. Germline assignment: CDR1 SGHRS and CDR2 YFSETQ. After removal of 0 bases from V and 4 bases from J, the junction contained 5 bases not matched to a gene. The CDR3 consists of 16 residues. This CDR3 reads CASSLDGTGLNEKLFF. The CDR3 nucleotides are TGCGCCAGCAGCTTGGATGGGACAGGCCTTAATGAAAAACTGTTTTTT.

The count of this clone is one. The chain couples TRBV27 to TRBJ2-3; 12 bases are shared with TRBD1. Looked up from germline, CDR1 is MNHEY and CDR2 is SMNVEV (reference sequence). The junction had 10 bases not matched to a gene; V was cut back by 2 bases and J by 4 bases. This CDR3 has 18 amino acids. CDR3 residues: CASSLKGQGAIRADTQYF. CDR3 nucleotides: TGTGCCAGCAGTTTAAAGGGACAGGGGGCTATTCGGGCAGATACGCAGTATTTT.

This chain joins TRBV5-1 and TRBJ2-5; a weak D match, TRBD1 (6 bases). The ends were cut back, 4 bases at V and 1 base at J, with 11 bases in the middle. Germline V CDR1 and CDR2: SGHRS, YFSETQ. This CDR3 spans 14 amino acids. For the CDR3, the DNA is TGCGCCAGCAGCACGGGGACAACCCAAGAGACCCAGTACTTC. It encodes CASSTGTTQETQYF.

The chain joins TRBV19 to TRBJ1-1; unclear D gene. CDR1 is LNHDA, CDR2 SQIVND, per germline (reference sequence). V was pared by 3 bases and J by 7 bases, with 9 bases between. The CDR3 consists of 12 residues. The CDR3 DNA sequence: TGTGCCAGTAGTATCCCGCATGATGAAGCTTTCTTT. Its translation is CASSIPHDEAFF.

The V and J genes are TRBV27 and TRBJ2-2, with D unresolved. The CDR3 length is 14 residues. The V end was cut by 8 bases, the J end by 1 base, with 11 bases between. Germline V gives CDR1 MNHEY, CDR2 SMNVEV (reference sequence). CDR3 region: CASGDPLNTGELFF. In DNA, the CDR3 is TGTGCCAGCGGAGACCCTCTGAACACCGGGGAGCTGTTTTTT.

J is TRBJ1-1 and V is TRBV9; 8 bases align to TRBD1. The CDR3 is 14 amino acids. V shed 4 bases and J 4 bases; nucleotides not matched to a gene: 6. CDR1 is SGDLS, CDR2 YYNGEE, per germline. Written as DNA, the CDR3 is TGTGCCAGCAGCCCAGGGGGCCTGGGCACTGAAGCTTTCTTT. The encoded protein is CASSPGGLGTEAFF.

The J gene is TRBJ1-5, the V gene TRBV2, with 8 nucleotides matching TRBD1. V dropped 9 bases and J dropped 4; count of bases not matched to a gene: 14. In germline, CDR1 is SNHLY, CDR2 FYNNEI. There are 16 residues in the CDR3. DNA of the CDR3: TGTGCCAGTAACAGACCCGGGACAGGACGGAATCAGCCCCAGCATTTT. Encoded protein: CASNRPGTGRNQPQHF. The whole variable domain, remainder taken from reference TRBV2 and TRBJ1-5, is EPEVTQTPSHQVTQMGQEVILRCVPISNHLYFYWYRQILGQKVEFLVSFYNNEISEKSEIFDDQFSVERPDGSNFTLKIRSTKLEDSAMYFCASNRPGTGRNQPQHFGDGTRLSIL.

CDR3 DNA sequence: TGTGCCAGTAGTAGGCGTGAGGGTGGCTATGGCTACACCTTC. Its translation is CASSRREGGYGYTF. The gene calls are TRBV19 and TRBJ1-2; no reliable D call. The CDR3 contains 14 residues. Trimming removed 4 bases at V and 4 bases at J, with 13 bases between. The germline V gene encodes CDR1 LNHDA and CDR2 SQIVND (reference sequence).

The chain recombines TRBV12-5 with TRBJ1-3; maybe TRBD1 (5 bases). The CDR3 is made up of 16 amino acids. V gave up 0 bases and J gave up 4 bases, with 13 bases separating them. Germline CDR1 and CDR2: LGHNT and FRNRAP. In DNA form, the CDR3 reads TGTGCTAGTGGTTTGGTTATCGGGGGAAGGGGAAACACCATATATTTT. Translated: CASGLVIGGRGNTIYF.

This chain joins TRBV7-3 and TRBJ2-6, with D perhaps matching TRBD1 (6 bases). Germline loops: CDR1 SGHTA, CDR2 FQGTGA. Trimming pared 4 bases from V and 2 bases from J, leaving 9 bases between. The CDR3 spans 15 residues. The CDR3 bases are TGTGCCAGCAGCTCCCCAGGGGCTGGGGCCAACGTCCTGACTTTC. Amino acids: CASSSPGAGANVLTF.

The chain employs TRBV10-3 and TRBJ1-1, with 8 bases that match TRBD1. This CDR3 comprises 12 residues. Unmatched junction bases numbered 4, after V lost 8 bases and J lost 5 bases. Per germline, CDR1 ENHRY and CDR2 SYGVKD. CDR3 bases: TGTGCCATCCGCGACAGGGGAACTGAAGCTTTCTTT. It translates to CAIRDRGTEAFF.

The rearrangement joins TRBV18 to TRBJ1-2, with 7 positions matching TRBD1. V lost 0 bases and J lost 5; bases outside the gene matches: 6. The CDR3 extends over 15 amino acids. CDR1 is KGHSH, CDR2 LQKENI, per germline. The CDR3 loop reads CASSPPEGADYGYTF. Here the CDR3 DNA reads TGTGCCAGCTCACCACCTGAGGGGGCGGATTATGGCTACACCTTC.

In this sample, this clone turned up a few times. V usage is TRBV10-2 and J usage is TRBJ1-6; 8 nucleotides match TRBD1. The V gene's germline CDR1 is WSHSY and CDR2 SAAADI. This CDR3 is built from 14 residues. V was clipped by 7 bases and J by 8 bases; unmatched bases: 7. The chain's CDR3 is CASTPGQVHSPLHF. Written as DNA, the CDR3 is TGCGCCAGCACGCCGGGACAGGTGCATTCACCCCTCCACTTT.

The CDR3 nucleotides are TGTGCCAGCAGCTACATACGTACAGGGGGGGCCTATGGCTACACCTTC. This codes for CASSYIRTGGAYGYTF. V and J are TRBV6-5 and TRBJ1-2, with TRBD1 identical over 8 bases. The CDR3 loop spans 16 amino acids. J gave up 4 bases and V 6 bases, and 13 bases lay outside the gene matches. CDR1 MNHEY and CDR2 SVGAGI come from the germline V gene.

The sample holds a few counts of this clone. This sequence joins TRBV5-1 and TRBJ1-1; D is possibly TRBD1 (5 bases). The CDR3 is made up of 13 amino acids. The V end was cut by 5 bases, the J end by 8 bases, with 16 bases between. CDR1 and CDR2 (germline): SGHRS, YFSETQ. CDR3 region: CASRPEFEGEAFF. The CDR3 DNA follows: TGCGCCAGCAGGCCGGAGTTTGAGGGGGAAGCTTTCTTT.

V gene TRBV5-4 combines with J gene TRBJ2-1; possibly TRBD1 for D (5 bases). The CDR3 length is 15 residues. CDR1 is SGHNT and CDR2 is YYREEE in the germline V gene (reference sequence). Trimming took 3 bases from V and 1 from J, leaving 11 bases between them. The DNA for the CDR3 is TGTGCCAGCAGCTACCAAGGGGCTTCCTACAATGAGCAGTTCTTC. Amino acids: CASSYQGASYNEQFF.

The chain links TRBV11-3 to TRBJ2-7; 12 nucleotides match TRBD1. The CDR3 contains 14 residues. V dropped 8 bases and J dropped 4; count of bases not matched to a gene: 6. The V gene's germline CDR1 is SGHNT and CDR2 YENEEA. The CDR3 protein is CASAGQGAWYEQYV. The CDR3 DNA is TGTGCCAGCGCGGGACAGGGGGCATGGTACGAGCAGTACGTC.

The sample holds a few counts of this clone. The chain carries TRBV14 and TRBJ1-4; the D is unclear. The germline V gene has CDR1 SGHDN and CDR2 FVKESK. This CDR3 is built from 14 residues. Trimming removed 3 bases at V and 1 base at J, with 6 bases between. CDR3 sequence reads: CASSHRLTNEKLFF. The DNA of the CDR3 is TGTGCCAGCAGCCATAGACTAACTAATGAAAAACTGTTTTTT.